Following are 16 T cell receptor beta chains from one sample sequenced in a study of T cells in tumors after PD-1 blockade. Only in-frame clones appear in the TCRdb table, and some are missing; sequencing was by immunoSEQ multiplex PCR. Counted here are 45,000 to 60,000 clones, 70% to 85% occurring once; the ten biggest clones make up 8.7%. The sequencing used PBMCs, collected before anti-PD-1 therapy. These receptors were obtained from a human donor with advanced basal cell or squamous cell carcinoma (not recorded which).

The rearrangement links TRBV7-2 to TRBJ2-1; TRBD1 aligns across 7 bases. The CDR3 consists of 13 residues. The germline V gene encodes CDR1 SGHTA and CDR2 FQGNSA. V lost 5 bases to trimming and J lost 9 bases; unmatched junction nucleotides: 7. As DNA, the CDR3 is TGTGCCAGCAGCCCGCAGACAGGGTTTGAGCAGTTCTTC. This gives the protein CASSPQTGFEQFF.

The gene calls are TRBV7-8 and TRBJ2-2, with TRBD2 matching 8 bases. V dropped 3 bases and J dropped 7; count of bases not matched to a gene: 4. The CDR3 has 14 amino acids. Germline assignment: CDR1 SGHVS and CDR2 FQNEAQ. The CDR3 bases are TGTGCCAGCAGCTTTAGCGGGGTGGTCGGGGAGCTGTTTTTT. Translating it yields CASSFSGVVGELFF. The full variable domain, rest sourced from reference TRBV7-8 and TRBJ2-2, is GAGVSQSPRYKVAKRGQDVALRCDPISGHVSLFWYQQALGQGPEFLTYFQNEAQLDKSGLPSDRFFAERPEGSVSTLKIQRTQQEDSAVYLCASSFSGVVGELFFGEGSRLTVL.

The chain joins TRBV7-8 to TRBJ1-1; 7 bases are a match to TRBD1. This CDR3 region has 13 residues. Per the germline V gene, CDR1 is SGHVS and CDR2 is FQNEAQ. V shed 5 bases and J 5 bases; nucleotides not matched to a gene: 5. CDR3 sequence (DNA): TGTGCCAGCAGCAAAGACAGGGAAACTGAAGCTTTCTTT. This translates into CASSKDRETEAFF. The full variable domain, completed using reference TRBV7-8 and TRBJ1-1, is GAGVSQSPRYKVAKRGQDVALRCDPISGHVSLFWYQQALGQGPEFLTYFQNEAQLDKSGLPSDRFFAERPEGSVSTLKIQRTQQEDSAVYLCASSKDRETEAFFGQGTRLTVV.

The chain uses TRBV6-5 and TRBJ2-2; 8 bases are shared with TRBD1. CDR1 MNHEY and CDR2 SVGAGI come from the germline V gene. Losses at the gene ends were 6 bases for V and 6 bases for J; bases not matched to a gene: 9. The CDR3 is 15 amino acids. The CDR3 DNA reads TGTGCCAGCAGGGGAGACAGGGGTTTTCCCGGGGAGCTGTTTTTT. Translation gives CASRGDRGFPGELFF.

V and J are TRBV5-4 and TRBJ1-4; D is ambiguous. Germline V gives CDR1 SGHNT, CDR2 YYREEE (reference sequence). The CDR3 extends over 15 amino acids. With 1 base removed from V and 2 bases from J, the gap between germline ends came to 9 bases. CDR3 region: CASSLITDTNEKLFF. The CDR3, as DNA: TGTGCCAGCAGCTTGATAACAGATACTAATGAAAAACTGTTTTTT.

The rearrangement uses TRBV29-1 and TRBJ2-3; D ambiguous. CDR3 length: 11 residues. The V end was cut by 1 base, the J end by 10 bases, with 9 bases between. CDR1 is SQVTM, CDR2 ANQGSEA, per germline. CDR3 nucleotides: TGCAGCGTTGAAGTCTATTTCGCGCAGTATTTT. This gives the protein CSVEVYFAQYF.

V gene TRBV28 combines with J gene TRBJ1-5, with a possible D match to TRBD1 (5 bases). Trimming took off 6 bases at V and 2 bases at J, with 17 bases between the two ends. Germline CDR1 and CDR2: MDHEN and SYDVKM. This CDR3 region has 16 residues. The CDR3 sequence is CASSPRGGGGNQPQHF. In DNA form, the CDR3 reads TGTGCCAGCAGCCCAAGGGGAGGCGGGGGCAATCAGCCCCAGCATTTT.

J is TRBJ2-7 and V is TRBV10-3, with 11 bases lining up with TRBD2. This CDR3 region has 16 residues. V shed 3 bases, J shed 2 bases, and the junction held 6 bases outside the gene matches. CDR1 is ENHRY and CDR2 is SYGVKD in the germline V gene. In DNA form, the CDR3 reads TGTGCCATCAGTGATCCTAGCGGGAGGCCCCCCTACGAGCAGTACTTC. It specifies CAISDPSGRPPYEQYF.

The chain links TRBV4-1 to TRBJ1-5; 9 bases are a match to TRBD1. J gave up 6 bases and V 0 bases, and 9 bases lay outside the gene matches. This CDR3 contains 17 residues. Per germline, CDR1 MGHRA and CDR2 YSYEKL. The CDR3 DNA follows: TGCGCCAGCAGCCAAGAAGTACAGGGGGCGATCAGTCAGCCCCAGCATTTT. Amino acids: CASSQEVQGAISQPQHF.

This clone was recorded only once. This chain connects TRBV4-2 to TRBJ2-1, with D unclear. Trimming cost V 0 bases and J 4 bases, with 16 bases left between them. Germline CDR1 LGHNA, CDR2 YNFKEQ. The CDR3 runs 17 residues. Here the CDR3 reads CASSQEVRVQSYNEQFF. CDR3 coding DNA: TGTGCCAGCAGCCAAGAGGTTCGTGTCCAAAGTTACAATGAGCAGTTCTTC.

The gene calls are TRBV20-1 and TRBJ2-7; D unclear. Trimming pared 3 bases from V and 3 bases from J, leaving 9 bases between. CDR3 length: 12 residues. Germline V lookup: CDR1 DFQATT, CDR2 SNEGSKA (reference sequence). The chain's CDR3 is CSASPRIYEQYF. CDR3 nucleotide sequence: TGCAGTGCTAGTCCCAGGATCTACGAGCAGTACTTC.

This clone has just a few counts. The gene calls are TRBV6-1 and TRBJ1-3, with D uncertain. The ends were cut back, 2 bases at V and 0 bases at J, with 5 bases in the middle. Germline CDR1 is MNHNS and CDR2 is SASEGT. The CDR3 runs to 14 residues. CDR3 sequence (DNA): TGTGCCAGCAGTGAATGGGTCTCTGGAAACACCATATATTTT. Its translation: CASSEWVSGNTIYF.

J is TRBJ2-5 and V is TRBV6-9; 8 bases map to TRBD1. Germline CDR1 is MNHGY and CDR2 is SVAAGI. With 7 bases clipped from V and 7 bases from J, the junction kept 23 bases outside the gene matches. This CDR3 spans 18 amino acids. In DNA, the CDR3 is TGTGCCAGCACCCCATCTCCAGCGGACAGGGCTACACTTCGGACCCAGTACTTC. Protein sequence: CASTPSPADRATLRTQYF.

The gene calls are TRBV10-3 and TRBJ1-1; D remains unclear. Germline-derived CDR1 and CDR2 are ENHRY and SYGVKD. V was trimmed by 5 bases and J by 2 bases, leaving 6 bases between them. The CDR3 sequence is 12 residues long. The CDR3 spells CAISPRNTEAFF. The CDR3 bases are TGTGCCATCAGTCCACGAAACACTGAAGCTTTCTTT.

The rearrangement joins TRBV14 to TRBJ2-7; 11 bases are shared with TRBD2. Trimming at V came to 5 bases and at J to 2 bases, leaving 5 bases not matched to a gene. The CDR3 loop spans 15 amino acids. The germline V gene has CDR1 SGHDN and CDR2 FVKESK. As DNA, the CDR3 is TGTGCCAGCAGCGAGATAGCGGGAGGGACCTACGAGCAGTACTTC. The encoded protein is CASSEIAGGTYEQYF.

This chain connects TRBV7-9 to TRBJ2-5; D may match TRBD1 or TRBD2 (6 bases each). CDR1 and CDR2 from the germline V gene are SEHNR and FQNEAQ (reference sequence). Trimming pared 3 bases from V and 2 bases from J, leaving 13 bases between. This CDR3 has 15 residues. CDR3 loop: CASSFLGGGQETQYF. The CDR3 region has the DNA TGTGCCAGCAGCTTTCTTGGAGGGGGACAAGAGACCCAGTACTTC.